This record concerns one T cell receptor (beta chain) sequence. Its antigen remains unidentified. Amplification used 60 V beta primers and 13 J beta primers. Sequencing used immunoSEQ multiplex PCR; TCRdb keeps in-frame clones, though not all of them. The sample lists 93,000 or so clones; about 79% were seen once. V was cut by 7 bases and J by 3 bases, with 22 bases left in between. The CDR3 contains 16 residues. Per the germline V gene, CDR1 is ENHRY and CDR2 is SYGVKD. The data belong to a study of glioma-infiltrating T cells after dendritic cell vaccination. In the study overall: The vaccine used monocyte-derived dendritic cells pulsed overnight with autologous tumor lysate. Findings of the study overall: Complete blood and tumor specimen sets were limited to few patients.

This sample comprised blood, obtained before dendritic cell vaccination. The J gene is TRBJ2-7, the V gene TRBV10-3; TRBD1 is a possible D gene (6 bases). The sequence was collected from a human donor with glioblastoma. CDR3 nucleotides: TGTGCCATCACCAAGGACAGTTCAACTTTCCTCTACGAGCAGTACTTC. Translation gives CAITKDSSTFLYEQYF.